This T cell receptor beta chain came from a study of blood T cells in healthy people across ages. V lost 0 bases, J lost 7 bases, and 12 bases lay in between. CDR3 length: 14 residues. Germline values: CDR1 LNHNV, CDR2 YYDKDF (reference sequence). Combining a sample-barcoded 5' primer with a J-beta primer mix, a second PCR ran for 7 to 11 cycles. TCRdb redid the calling of the 5' RACE reads with MiXCR, one entry per CDR3 protein. The sample holds 1.5 million to 2 million distinct CDR3 sequences, around half seen once. The chain carries TRBV15 and TRBJ1-2, with D possibly TRBD1 on 6 matching bases. The receptor comes from a woman aged 40 to 55 in good health. The sequencing input was blood. CDR3 bases: TGTGCCACCAGCAGAGAAAGCAGGGGCTTTGGCTACACCTTC. Translation: CATSRESRGFGYTF.